This is a list of T cell receptor beta chains from one sample in a study of OX40 agonist ivuxolimab in advanced cancers. Clones were sequenced by immunoSEQ multiplex PCR, and TCRdb holds only the in-frame ones, with some missing. The sample carries under 60,000 clones, about nine tenths recorded once. This specimen consisted of CD4+ or CD8+ T cells sorted from blood, obtained in a trial of the OX40 agonist ivuxolimab. These receptors originate from an adult with an advanced solid tumor such as melanoma, head and neck, liver or kidney cancer. The CDR3 runs from the conserved cysteine through the conserved F or W. A D gene is named only where the DNA matches it firmly.

j_call d_call v_call cdr3_aa cdr3_nt
TRBJ2-2 NA TRBV30 CAWRSPGRYTGELFF TGTGCCTGGAGATCACCGGGGAGGTACACCGGGGAGCTGTTTTTT
TRBJ2-3 NA TRBV27 CASDRIAVRPDTQYF TGTGCCAGTGACAGAATAGCGGTACGACCAGATACGCAGTATTTT
TRBJ2-1 NA TRBV6-1 CASSKEPSSYNEQFF TGTGCCAGCAGTAAAGAGCCTAGCTCCTACAATGAGCAGTTCTTC
TRBJ2-7 NA TRBV14 CASSPLRAGYEQYF TGTGCCAGCAGCCCCCTTAGGGCTGGCTACGAGCAGTACTTC
TRBJ2-5 NA TRBV20-1 CSGGEETQYF TGCAGTGGAGGGGAAGAGACCCAGTACTTC
TRBJ1-2 NA TRBV5-4 CASSPRNINYGYTF TGTGCCAGCAGCCCACGAAACATCAACTATGGCTACACCTTC
TRBJ2-7 TRBD1 TRBV10-2 CASSNRGWVYEQYF TGCGCCAGCAGTAACAGGGGATGGGTCTACGAGCAGTACTTC
TRBJ2-7 NA TRBV7-2 CASSPRGASGPSYEQYF TGTGCCAGCAGCCCACGGGGGGCTAGCGGACCCTCCTACGAGCAGTACTTC
TRBJ2-4 NA TRBV2 CASSPSTLVNIQYF TGTGCCAGCAGTCCTTCTACTTTAGTTAACATTCAGTACTTC
TRBJ2-7 TRBD2 TRBV27 CASSPNEARSSGSTQYF TGTGCCAGCAGCCCTAACGAAGCGCGTTCTAGCGGGAGCACTCAGTACTTC